Each of the 18 T cell receptor beta chains below was sequenced from the same sample in a study of CD8 T cells in Susac syndrome. About 0.5 to 1 ug RNA was reverse transcribed with random hexamers. TCRdb analysed the immunoSEQ multiplex PCR reads with MiXCR anew, one entry per CDR3 protein. The sample includes around 110,000 distinct CDR3 sequences, roughly 94% of them seen just once. Material: CD8+ T cells from PBMCs. The receptor source for this set is a human donor with Susac syndrome.

This clonotype was picked up one time. J is TRBJ2-7 and V is TRBV6-2 or TRBV6-3; 7 bases align to TRBD1. J gave up 3 bases and V 6 bases, and 8 bases lay outside the gene matches. Germline lookup yields CDR1 MNHEY and CDR2 SVGEGT. The CDR3 runs to 14 residues. CDR3 DNA: TGTGCCAGCAGCGGGACAGCTAGATTCTACGAGCAGTACTTC. This encodes CASSGTARFYEQYF.

The CDR3 DNA follows: TGTGCCAGCAGTTACTCGGGGGGTGGGACTGAAGCTTTCTTT. Its protein product is CASSYSGGGTEAFF. The chain couples TRBV6-5 to TRBJ1-1; D perhaps matches TRBD1 (5 bases). V was clipped by 0 bases and J by 5 bases, with 10 bases between them. The CDR3 is made up of 14 amino acids. CDR1 is MNHEY, CDR2 SVGAGI, per germline.

The rearrangement links TRBV9 to TRBJ1-6, with 8 bases aligning to TRBD1. This CDR3 is built from 15 residues. Germline trimming cut 4 bases from V and 9 bases from J; bases unmatched to any gene: 9. Germline loops: CDR1 SGDLS, CDR2 YYNGEE. DNA of the CDR3: TGTGCCAGCAGCACGGCGACAGGGGCGAGTTCACCCCTCCACTTT. Translated: CASSTATGASSPLHF.

The rearrangement links TRBV6-1 to TRBJ1-1, with unresolved D. The CDR3 extends over 17 amino acids. V lost 2 bases and J 1 base, leaving 17 bases between the germline ends. Per germline, CDR1 MNHNS and CDR2 SASEGT. CDR3 loop: CASSEFPKELSNTEAFF. CDR3 coding DNA: TGTGCCAGCAGTGAATTCCCGAAGGAGCTATCGAACACTGAAGCTTTCTTT.

CDR3 DNA sequence: TGCGCCAGCAGCTTGCGCCCCGGAACAGATACGCAGTATTTT. Residues: CASSLRPGTDTQYF. The V call is TRBV5-1, the J call TRBJ2-3, with D unclear. There are 14 residues in the CDR3. CDR1 is SGHRS and CDR2 is YFSETQ in the germline V gene. Deletions cut 1 base from V and 3 bases from J, with 9 bases between. The whole variable domain, filled in from reference TRBV5-1 and TRBJ2-3, reads KAGVTQTPRYLIKTRGQQVTLSCSPISGHRSVSWYQQTPGQGLQFLFEYFSETQRNKGNFPGRFSGRQFSNSRSEMNVSTLELGDSALYLCASSLRPGTDTQYFGPGTRLTVL.

In nucleotides, the CDR3 is TGTGCCAGCAGCGCCGGGGACAGGTGGGACACTGAAGCTTTCTTT. Its translation: CASSAGDRWDTEAFF. The J gene is TRBJ1-1, the V gene TRBV9; 8 bases line up with TRBD1. CDR3 size: 15 residues. V was pared by 3 bases and J by 3 bases, with 7 bases of the junction left unmatched. The germline gives CDR1 SGDLS, CDR2 YYNGEE.

The chain joins TRBV9 to TRBJ1-4; tentatively, D is TRBD1 (6 bases). Germline V lookup: CDR1 SGDLS, CDR2 YYNGEE. With 3 bases removed from V and 0 bases from J, the gap between germline ends came to 12 bases. This CDR3 contains 16 residues. The DNA of the CDR3 is TGTGCCAGCAGCGCCGGACAGACTGCAACTAATGAAAAACTGTTTTTT. Amino acid sequence: CASSAGQTATNEKLFF.

This sequence joins TRBV5-4 and TRBJ2-7, with 8 bases identical to TRBD2. V dropped 0 bases and J dropped 3; count of bases not matched to a gene: 8. Germline CDR1 is SGHNT and CDR2 is YYREEE (reference sequence). The CDR3 is made up of 16 amino acids. CDR3 protein: CASSLAISGGGYEQYF. For the CDR3, the DNA is TGTGCCAGCAGCTTGGCCATCAGCGGGGGTGGCTACGAGCAGTACTTC.

This chain joins TRBV29-1 and TRBJ2-7; TRBD1 might be the D (6 bases). The germline gives CDR1 SQVTM, CDR2 ANQGSEA. Trimming cost V 2 bases and J 4 bases, with 15 bases left between them. This CDR3 has 14 residues. The CDR3 DNA is TGCAGCGTTGAACCTCCGGGACAACAGTACGAGCAGTACTTC. It yields the protein CSVEPPGQQYEQYF.

The chain has TRBV20-1 and TRBJ2-3; 10 nucleotides line up with TRBD2. Germline CDR1 DFQATT, CDR2 SNEGSKA (reference sequence). The CDR3 spans 17 residues. V gave up 6 bases and J gave up 7 bases; unmatched junction bases: 19. CDR3 residues: CSALFPFGTSEGNTQYF. Written as DNA, the CDR3 is TGCAGTGCGCTGTTCCCTTTCGGGACTAGCGAGGGAAATACGCAGTATTTT.

This sequence joins TRBV12-3 or TRBV12-4 and TRBJ2-3; D call uncertain. The CDR3 totals 14 residues. The germline V and J ends were trimmed by 6 bases and 2 bases, with 12 bases remaining between them. Here the CDR3 reads CASSSVSTTDTQYF. The DNA for the CDR3 is TGTGCCAGCAGCTCTGTTAGCACCACAGATACGCAGTATTTT.

The chain recombines TRBV4-3 with TRBJ2-2; no firm D call. The CDR3 consists of 13 residues. V lost 0 bases, J lost 7 bases, and 6 bases lay in between. Germline CDR1 is LGHNA and CDR2 is YSLEER. Here the CDR3 DNA reads TGCGCCAGCAGCCAAGATACGGTCGGGGAGCTGTTTTTT. It yields the protein CASSQDTVGELFF.

This chain connects TRBV5-4 to TRBJ1-5; D is uncertain. The CDR3 has 15 amino acids. Trimming pared 4 bases from V and 7 bases from J, leaving 18 bases between. CDR1 is SGHNT, CDR2 YYREEE, per germline (reference sequence). The CDR3 DNA sequence: TGTGCCAGCAGCCTGGCGGGTGACCTAGGGCAGCCCCAGCATTTT. Protein sequence: CASSLAGDLGQPQHF.

This chain links TRBV5-4 with TRBJ1-2; weak D call: TRBD1 (6 bases). The germline V and J ends were trimmed by 4 bases and 1 base, with 17 bases remaining between them. Germline lookup yields CDR1 SGHNT and CDR2 YYREEE (reference sequence). The CDR3 is made up of 16 amino acids. CDR3 nucleotides: TGTGCCAGCAGCGCGTGGGGGGCAGTTAATAACTATGGCTACACCTTC. Its translation is CASSAWGAVNNYGYTF.

The V call is TRBV4-3, the J call TRBJ2-7; 9 bases match TRBD1. The CDR3 contains 16 residues. Trimming took 0 bases from V and 1 from J; bases not matched to a gene: 4. Germline V lookup: CDR1 LGHNA, CDR2 YSLEER. For the CDR3, the DNA is TGCGCCAGCAGCCAAGATCCGACAGGGGGATCCTACGAGCAGTACTTC. It yields the protein CASSQDPTGGSYEQYF.

This rearrangement joins TRBV6-2 or TRBV6-3 to TRBJ2-3, with D tentatively TRBD2 (6 bases). CDR1 is MNHEY, CDR2 SVGEGT, per germline. This CDR3 region has 15 residues. The V end lost 6 bases, the J end lost 7 bases, and 20 bases lay between the germline ends. The CDR3 nucleotides are TGTGCCAGCAGCGGGAGCGAGCGAAAAAGGAATACGCAGTATTTT. Amino acids: CASSGSERKRNTQYF.

The chain recombines TRBV20-1 with TRBJ2-1; TRBD2 agrees at 9 bases. This CDR3 has 18 amino acids. The germline V gene has CDR1 DFQATT and CDR2 SNEGSKA (reference sequence). V lost 0 bases, J lost 2 bases, and 11 bases stayed unmatched. The CDR3 reads CSARDLAGLAGPYNEQFF. The CDR3 coding sequence is TGCAGTGCTAGAGATCTGGCTGGGCTAGCGGGGCCCTACAATGAGCAGTTCTTC.

The count of this clonotype is one. This chain links TRBV9 with TRBJ1-3; D is unclear. The germline gives CDR1 SGDLS, CDR2 YYNGEE. V shed 3 bases and J shed 4 bases, with 11 bases lying between them. CDR3 size: 14 residues. The CDR3 sequence: CASSDGGPGNTIYF. The CDR3 DNA follows: TGTGCCAGCAGCGACGGAGGCCCAGGAAACACCATATATTTT.